The 2 T cell receptor beta chains below come from one sample, sequenced in a study of blood T cell repertoires in COVID-19. Method: immunoSEQ multiplex PCR; TCRdb's copy keeps in-frame clones and lacks some. Of about 310,000 clones listed, around 89% were seen once; the top ten hold approximately 0.98%. The sequenced material came from peripheral blood. The receptor set was obtained from a woman between 35 and 50 years old with COVID-19, enrolled during active disease.

The chain joins TRBV7-2 to TRBJ1-1; D is ambiguous. The V gene lost 3 bases and the J gene lost 3 bases, with 11 bases spanning the gap. This CDR3 spans 14 amino acids. The germline gives CDR1 SGHTA, CDR2 FQGNSA. The CDR3 DNA follows: TGTGCCAGCAGCTTCGGCAGGTCCTACACTGAAGCTTTCTTT. Translated: CASSFGRSYTEAFF.

The chain couples TRBV9 to TRBJ1-1; 7 nucleotides line up with TRBD1. CDR3 size: 16 residues. V lost 0 bases and J lost 8; bases outside the gene matches: 13. The V gene's germline CDR1 is SGDLS and CDR2 YYNGEE. The CDR3, as DNA: TGTGCCAGCAGCGTAGGGGACAGAATAAGGGGGAACGAAGCTTTCTTT. Translated: CASSVGDRIRGNEAFF.